These 15 T cell receptor beta chains share one sample of origin, sequenced in a study of regulatory T cells in long-lasting Graves disease. Construction of TCR beta libraries relied on iRepertoire HTBI primers and on Arm-PCR targeting CDR3 regions. TCRdb re-derived calls from the multiplex PCR reads in MiXCR, one entry per CDR3 protein. The table shows a few hundred thousand distinct CDR3 sequences, with about 17% occurring only once. This sample's time point: newly diagnosed GD, antithyroid drugs for less than 3 months. RNA extracted from PBMCs served as the sequencing template. The sample also formed part of further work on T cells in Graves' hyperthyroidism and ophthalmopathy.

The material was peripheral blood mononuclear cells (PBMCs), obtained at new diagnosis, from a patient treated with antithyroid drugs. These receptors came from a young woman with Graves disease.

The chain recombines TRBV20-1 with TRBJ2-1; maybe TRBD2 (5 bases). Germline assignment: CDR1 DFQATT and CDR2 SNEGSKA (reference sequence). The CDR3 totals 15 residues. V was shortened by 0 bases and J by 8 bases, with 17 bases between the two germline ends. The CDR3: CSARDVVAKTDEQFF. CDR3 DNA: TGCAGTGCTAGAGATGTTGTAGCGAAAACAGATGAGCAGTTCTTC.

The chain employs TRBV25-1 and TRBJ2-1; 7 bases align to TRBD1. The J segment lost 5 bases and the V segment lost 4 bases, leaving 11 bases of the junction unmatched. Germline CDR1 reads MGHDK; CDR2 reads SYGVNS. This CDR3 spans 16 amino acids. The CDR3 loop is CASSVIRDSLNNEQFF. The CDR3 DNA reads as TGTGCCAGCAGTGTCATCCGGGACAGCCTAAACAATGAGCAGTTCTTC.

In its sample, this clonotype was seen many times. The rearrangement uses TRBV7-2 and TRBJ2-5; D gene unclear. The CDR3 loop spans 14 amino acids. CDR1 is SGHTA and CDR2 is FQGNSA in the germline V gene. Trimming took off 5 bases at V and 1 base at J, with 11 bases between the two ends. CDR3 sequence reads: CASSRASPQETQYF. CDR3 nucleotides: TGTGCCAGCAGCAGGGCTTCCCCCCAAGAGACCCAGTACTTC.

This clonotype was seen repeatedly, ten times or more. The junction differs from germline at one of its ends, possibly a read error. The chain is built from TRBV5-1 and TRBJ1-2; 9 nucleotides agree with TRBD1. Germline CDR1 is SGHRS and CDR2 is YFSETQ. The CDR3 length is 13 residues. In nucleotides, the CDR3 is TGTGCCAGCAGTTTAGTAACAGGGGGCGGCTACACCTTC. It codes for CASSLVTGGGYTF.

This chain uses TRBV5-4 with TRBJ2-7; 9 nucleotides match TRBD1. This CDR3 is built from 16 residues. Germline trimming cut 3 bases from V and 0 bases from J; bases unmatched to any gene: 7. Germline loops: CDR1 SGHNT, CDR2 YYREEE (reference sequence). The CDR3: CASSSPGTGTSYEQYF. CDR3 in DNA: TGTGCCAGCAGCTCGCCCGGGACAGGGACCTCCTACGAGCAGTACTTC.

There are a few counts of this clonotype. The chain combines TRBV5-1 with TRBJ1-1; D uncertain. The CDR3 runs 14 residues. The germline V and J ends were trimmed by 5 bases and 0 bases, with 11 bases remaining between them. CDR1 and CDR2 from the germline V gene are SGHRS and YFSETQ. In DNA, the CDR3 is TGCGCCAGCAGACAGAGCGGATTGAACACTGAAGCTTTCTTT. This encodes CASRQSGLNTEAFF.

This clonotype was picked up many times. The chain joins TRBV5-1 to TRBJ2-1; 12 bases are shared with TRBD2. Trimming removed 4 bases from V and 7 bases from J; junction bases left unmatched: 9. The CDR3 extends over 16 amino acids. The V gene's germline CDR1 is SGHRS and CDR2 YFSETQ. The CDR3 nucleotides are TGCGCCAGCAGCCGTGCACTAGCGGGAGGAGAGAATGAGCAGTTCTTC. Amino acid sequence: CASSRALAGGENEQFF.

V and J are TRBV20-1 and TRBJ1-1; the D is unclear. Per the germline V gene, CDR1 is DFQATT and CDR2 is SNEGSKA (reference sequence). Trimming removed 4 bases at V and 14 bases at J, with 29 bases between. The CDR3 has 15 residues. Written as DNA, the CDR3 is TGCAGTGCTACCAGACCCGTTACAGAGAACACTGAAGGCTTCTTT. Its protein is CSATRPVTENTEGFF.

This clonotype was observed many times. The chain joins TRBV18 to TRBJ1-6; TRBD1 might be the D (5 bases). Trimming removed 3 bases at V and 11 bases at J, with 17 bases between. This CDR3 has 15 residues. From germline, CDR1 is KGHSH and CDR2 LQKENI. CDR3 region: CASSPTGDRKTPLHF. For the CDR3, the DNA is TGTGCCAGCTCACCGACCGGAGACAGAAAAACACCCCTCCACTTT. The variable domain in full, with the rest retrieved from reference TRBV18 and TRBJ1-6, is NAGVMQNPRHLVRRRGQEARLRCSPMKGHSHVYWYRQLPEEGLKFMVYLQKENIIDESGMPKERFSAEFPKEGPSILRIQQVVRGDSAAYFCASSPTGDRKTPLHFGNGTRLTVT.

At least ten counts were recorded for this clonotype. The gene calls are TRBV28 and TRBJ2-2; the D call may be TRBD1 or TRBD2 (5 bases each). V was pared by 6 bases and J by 6 bases, with 23 bases between. CDR3 length: 17 amino acids. The V gene's germline CDR1 is MDHEN and CDR2 SYDVKM. Here the CDR3 reads CASSPGTGLYLAGELFF. In DNA, the CDR3 is TGTGCCAGCAGCCCAGGGACCGGGCTGTACCTAGCCGGGGAGCTGTTTTTT.

This clonotype showed up many times. V is TRBV10-1 and J is TRBJ1-2; D is unclear. CDR1 and CDR2 from the germline V gene are WNHNN and SYGVQD (reference sequence). CDR3 length: 12 residues. V was cut by 7 bases and J by 4 bases, with 10 bases left in between. The CDR3, as DNA: TGCGCCAGCATGAGGAGACCCTATGGCTACACCTTC. It encodes CASMRRPYGYTF.

This clonotype has only a few counts. The V call is TRBV7-3, the J call TRBJ2-6; tentatively, D is TRBD2 (6 bases). The V gene lost 1 base and the J gene lost 2 bases, with 6 bases spanning the gap. The V gene's germline CDR1 is SGHTA and CDR2 FQGTGA. The CDR3 consists of 15 residues. As DNA, the CDR3 is TGTGCCAGCAGCTTAAGGACTACTGGGGCCAACGTCCTGACTTTC. It translates to CASSLRTTGANVLTF.

The V and J genes are TRBV5-1 and TRBJ2-2; D is perhaps TRBD1 or TRBD2 (6 bases each). The CDR3 contains 18 residues. From germline, CDR1 is SGHRS and CDR2 YFSETQ. The V and J ends lost 1 base and 3 bases respectively, with 19 bases between them. CDR3 in DNA: TGCGCCAGCAGCTTGATTGGGGGGCCCACCTTGGACACCGGGGAGCTGTTTTTT. Its translation: CASSLIGGPTLDTGELFF.

This sequence joins TRBV9 and TRBJ1-1; D not resolved. The CDR3 covers 14 residues. V was clipped by 0 bases and J by 5 bases, with 11 bases between them. Germline lookup yields CDR1 SGDLS and CDR2 YYNGEE. CDR3 sequence: CASSVDAGGTEAFF. The CDR3 DNA sequence: TGTGCCAGCAGCGTAGATGCGGGAGGTACTGAAGCTTTCTTT.

This clonotype was picked up many times. The rearrangement links TRBV9 to TRBJ2-1; 7 bases map to TRBD2. The CDR3 length is 15 residues. The trim removed 0 bases at V and 5 bases at J, leaving 5 bases unmatched. The V gene's germline CDR1 is SGDLS and CDR2 YYNGEE. CDR3 protein: CASSVGGRGDNEQFF. Here the CDR3 DNA reads TGTGCCAGCAGCGTAGGAGGGAGGGGAGACAATGAGCAGTTCTTC.